These 16 T cell receptor beta chains were sequenced from one sample in a study of shared clonotypes between healthy human individuals. Sequenced by immunoSEQ multiplex PCR; TCRdb stores in-frame clones only, minus some. The table includes 2 million to 3 million clones, more than 80% detected once. Sequencing was carried out using naive CD4+ T cells sorted from blood. Subset of the sample: CD45RA+ positively selected. These receptor sequences come from a man aged 18 to 29 in good health.

The genes are TRBV5-1 and TRBJ2-1; TRBD2 aligns across 9 bases. Germline V lookup: CDR1 SGHRS, CDR2 YFSETQ. The CDR3 runs 17 residues. J gave up 7 bases and V 1 base, and 12 bases lay outside the gene matches. The CDR3 DNA is TGCGCCAGCAGCTTGACCCCGGTGGCGGGAGGGTTTAATGAGCAGTTCTTC. It yields the protein CASSLTPVAGGFNEQFF.

The chain is built from TRBV14 and TRBJ1-2; D remains unclear. Germline lookup yields CDR1 SGHDN and CDR2 FVKESK. The germline V and J ends were trimmed by 3 bases and 5 bases, with 7 bases remaining between them. This CDR3 has 12 amino acids. The CDR3 bases are TGTGCCAGCAGCCAGTCGGCGTATGGCTACACCTTC. Translating gives CASSQSAYGYTF. Variable domain in full (rest from reference TRBV14 and TRBJ1-2): EAGVTQFPSHSVIEKGQTVTLRCDPISGHDNLYWYRRVMGKEIKFLLHFVKESKQDESGMPNNRFLAERTGGTYSTLKVQPAELEDSGVYFCASSQSAYGYTFGSGTRLTVV.

The chain couples TRBV6-6 to TRBJ2-7; D not resolved. The CDR3 is 14 amino acids. V lost 0 bases and J lost 4, with 10 bases in between. Germline V lookup: CDR1 MNHNY, CDR2 SVGAGI (reference sequence). CDR3 nucleotides: TGTGCCAGCAGTTACTCCTCGAGTACTTACGAGCAGTACTTC. Translation gives CASSYSSSTYEQYF.

This chain connects TRBV5-1 to TRBJ2-1; D ambiguous. The V and J ends lost 0 bases and 0 bases respectively, with 10 bases between them. There are 16 residues in the CDR3. Germline V gene data show CDR1 as SGHRS and CDR2 as YFSETQ. CDR3 protein: CASSLGLGYSYNEQFF. CDR3 nucleotide sequence: TGCGCCAGCAGCTTGGGGTTGGGGTACTCCTACAATGAGCAGTTCTTC.

The chain joins TRBV11-2 to TRBJ2-2, with a tentative D call TRBD1 (5 bases). In germline, CDR1 is SGHAT, CDR2 FQNNGV. CDR3 length: 15 residues. The ends were cut back, 1 base at V and 4 bases at J, with 10 bases in the middle. The CDR3 sequence: CASSLGQRTTGELFF. The CDR3 nucleotides are TGTGCCAGCAGCTTAGGACAGAGAACCACCGGGGAGCTGTTTTTT.

The chain uses TRBV30 and TRBJ2-1; 12 nucleotides align to TRBD2. Per germline, CDR1 GTSNPN and CDR2 SVGIG (reference sequence). This CDR3 spans 15 amino acids. V trimming: 4 bases; J trimming: 8 bases; junction bases outside the gene matches: 9. CDR3 protein: CAWTPGLAGADEQFF. DNA of the CDR3: TGTGCCTGGACCCCGGGACTAGCGGGCGCCGATGAGCAGTTCTTC. Filled out from reference TRBV30 and TRBJ2-1, the complete variable domain reads SQTIHQWPATLVQPVGSPLSLECTVEGTSNPNLYWYRQAAGRGLQLLFYSVGIGQISSEVPQNLSASRPQDRQFILSSKKLLLSDSGFYLCAWTPGLAGADEQFFGPGTRLTVL.

V gene TRBV11-2 combines with J gene TRBJ2-7, with unresolved D. Germline CDR1 reads SGHAT; CDR2 reads FQNNGV. V gave up 8 bases and J gave up 7 bases, with 6 bases separating them. This CDR3 has 9 residues. CDR3 coding DNA: TGTGCCAGCCCGTCGGAGCAGTACTTC. This translates into CASPSEQYF.

The chain employs TRBV6-5 and TRBJ2-5; D unresolved. This CDR3 has 15 amino acids. V shed 6 bases and J shed 4 bases, with 18 bases lying between them. Germline V gene sequence: CDR1 MNHEY, CDR2 SVGAGI. The CDR3 sequence: CASSGPGSDGETQYF. As DNA, the CDR3 is TGTGCCAGCAGCGGGCCGGGTTCGGATGGAGAGACCCAGTACTTC.

The V call is TRBV4-2, the J call TRBJ2-1, with D possibly being TRBD2 (5 bases). This CDR3 contains 13 residues. Germline V gene lookup returns CDR1 LGHNA and CDR2 YNFKEQ. With 0 bases removed from V and 15 bases from J, the gap between germline ends came to 15 bases. CDR3 sequence (DNA): TGTGCCAGCAGCCAAGATTGGGCATCGGAGGCGTTCTTC. This codes for CASSQDWASEAFF.

V is TRBV30 and J is TRBJ2-2, with D perhaps TRBD2 (5 bases). V was pared by 0 bases and J by 5 bases, with 13 bases between. CDR3 length: 15 amino acids. Germline CDR1 and CDR2: GTSNPN and SVGIG (reference sequence). The CDR3 protein is CAWSVLPTGTGELFF. The CDR3 DNA follows: TGTGCCTGGAGTGTACTACCCACGGGGACCGGGGAGCTGTTTTTT.

The chain combines TRBV10-3 with TRBJ2-1; unclear D gene. V gave up 0 bases and J gave up 0 bases, with 6 bases separating them. The CDR3 extends over 15 amino acids. Germline assignment: CDR1 ENHRY and CDR2 SYGVKD. The CDR3 reads CAISESDDSYNEQFF. The CDR3 bases are TGTGCCATCAGTGAGTCGGACGACTCCTACAATGAGCAGTTCTTC.

The V gene is TRBV6-6, the J gene TRBJ1-1, with a tentative D call TRBD1 (6 bases). Trimming shortened V by 8 bases and J by 11 bases, and 18 bases separated the two germline ends. The CDR3 covers 12 residues. Germline V CDR1 and CDR2: MNHNY, SVGAGI (reference sequence). CDR3 residues: CASLEVRQGAFF. CDR3 coding DNA: TGTGCCAGCCTCGAGGTTCGTCAGGGGGCTTTCTTT.

About this clone: Additional DNA sequences in this sample encode the identical CDR3. The chain combines TRBV5-1 with TRBJ1-1, with D uncertain. Trimming shortened V by 2 bases and J by 1 base, and 9 bases separated the two germline ends. There are 14 residues in the CDR3. Germline CDR1 and CDR2: SGHRS and YFSETQ. CDR3 region: CASSLGGPNTEAFF. The CDR3 DNA sequence: TGCGCCAGCAGCTTAGGAGGACCGAACACTGAAGCTTTCTTT.

This chain links TRBV27 with TRBJ2-7; 14 nucleotides match TRBD2. Germline V lookup: CDR1 MNHEY, CDR2 SMNVEV (reference sequence). The CDR3 contains 17 residues. The junction had 4 bases not matched to a gene; V was cut back by 1 base and J by 2 bases. The CDR3: CASSLYGLAGGTYEQYF. In DNA, the CDR3 is TGTGCCAGCAGTTTATACGGACTAGCGGGGGGTACCTACGAGCAGTACTTC.

The V call is TRBV4-3, the J call TRBJ2-3; 11 nucleotides line up with TRBD2. J was trimmed by 2 bases and V by 0 bases; bases with no gene match: 4. Germline-derived CDR1 and CDR2 are LGHNA and YSLEER. The CDR3 has 17 amino acids. The CDR3: CASSQEASGRNTDTQYF. As DNA, the CDR3 is TGCGCCAGCAGCCAAGAGGCTAGCGGGAGGAACACAGATACGCAGTATTTT.

This clone turned up a few times. This chain joins TRBV5-4 and TRBJ1-1; 7 bases are shared with TRBD1. The CDR3 runs 14 residues. V lost 3 bases and J lost 5; bases outside the gene matches: 7. CDR1 is SGHNT and CDR2 is YYREEE in the germline V gene (reference sequence). The CDR3 loop reads CASSYTGEWTEAFF. CDR3 nucleotides: TGTGCCAGCAGCTACACAGGGGAGTGGACTGAAGCTTTCTTT.